The clone carrying this T cell receptor (beta chain) has only a few counts. What it binds is not known. These data are taken from a study of Graves' ophthalmopathy and Graves' hyperthyroidism. The study's findings and limits: Ophthalmopathy could be told apart from stable hyperthyroidism by a 13-signature model (around 90% sensitivity, approximately 76% specificity).

V shed 2 bases and J 14 bases; nucleotides not matched to a gene: 9. This CDR3 region has 14 residues. Germline CDR1 is KGHDR and CDR2 is SFDVKD. For donors with ophthalmopathy, the disease showed moderate-to-severe activity, reached CAS ≥3 and NOSPECS ≥4, and had lasted under 3 months. The authors amplified TCR beta CDR3 regions from RNA transcripts. Second-round multiplex PCR came after first-round RT-PCR with HTBI primers. Via MiXCR, TCRdb re-called the multiplex PCR reads, giving one row per CDR3 protein. The sample consists of 600,000 to 950,000 distinct CDR3 sequences, roughly 40% of them appearing once.

V usage is TRBV24-1 and J usage is TRBJ1-5; 9 nucleotides align to TRBD1. Material: peripheral blood. The sequence was obtained from an adult man with Graves' ophthalmopathy. The CDR3 DNA sequence: TGTGCCACCAGTGATTCGGGACAGGGAAGGAACGAGCATTTT. It codes for CATSDSGQGRNEHF.